This T cell receptor beta chain is drawn from a study of OX40 agonist ivuxolimab in advanced cancers. Study at large: Patients received intravenous ivuxolimab every 2 weeks at 0.01 to 10 mg/kg. Prior anti-PD-1, anti-PD-L1 or anti-CTLA-4 therapy did not bar entry, and approximately 40% had some. Three patients had partial responses: one hepatocellular carcinoma, two cutaneous melanoma. Study results and limitations: The antigens recognized by the expanded peripheral T cells, that is their antigen specificity, were not determined.

As concerns this clone: The antigen remains unidentified.

This table comes from immunoSEQ multiplex PCR, and its TCRdb copy is limited to in-frame clones, with some not included. The sample holds some 30,000 clones, under 95% seen once. Germline V CDR1 and CDR2: SGHVS, FNYEAQ. V was pared by 1 base and J by 0 bases, with 6 bases between. The CDR3 extends over 14 amino acids. This TCR was sampled from an adult with an advanced solid tumor such as melanoma, head and neck, liver or kidney cancer. The sample consisted of CD4+ or CD8+ T cells sorted from blood, taken in a trial of the OX40 agonist ivuxolimab. V and J are TRBV7-6 and TRBJ1-1; the D is unclear. The CDR3 coding sequence is TGTGCCAGCAGCTTAGAGCGGGTGAACACTGAAGCTTTCTTT. It specifies CASSLERVNTEAFF.